Presented here are 15 T cell receptor beta chains from one specimen sequenced in a study of blood T cell repertoires in COVID-19. Only in-frame clones appear in the TCRdb table, and some are missing; sequencing was by immunoSEQ multiplex PCR. The sample shows over 130,000 clones, roughly four fifths of them seen only once. The sample was peripheral blood. The receptor set was obtained from a human donor in a cohort sampled during active COVID-19.

The chain combines TRBV3-1 (or the pseudogene TRBV3-2) with TRBJ2-4, with D possibly TRBD2 on 7 matching bases. Trimming removed 0 bases at V and 7 bases at J, with 13 bases between. The CDR3 is 15 residues long. Germline V gene lookup returns CDR1 LGHDT and CDR2 YNNKEL (reference sequence). The CDR3 sequence is CASSQEGGGGNIQYF. In nucleotides, the CDR3 is TGTGCCAGCAGCCAAGAAGGAGGGGGGGGTAACATTCAGTACTTC.

This chain connects TRBV5-1 to TRBJ1-1; a weak D match, TRBD1 (6 bases). Trimming left V 5 bases short and J 1 base short, with 15 bases between. CDR1 is SGHRS, CDR2 YFSETQ, per germline. The CDR3 is made up of 15 amino acids. The CDR3 sequence is CASRKRLGGNTEAFF. CDR3 nucleotides: TGCGCCAGCAGAAAGCGTTTAGGGGGGAACACTGAAGCTTTCTTT.

This chain joins TRBV6-4 and TRBJ1-1; 10 bases fit TRBD1. The germline gives CDR1 MRHNA, CDR2 SNTAGT. The CDR3 has 15 residues. Trimming took 6 bases from V and 1 from J; bases not matched to a gene: 5. CDR3 region: CASRKGQGWNTEAFF. CDR3 DNA: TGTGCCAGCAGGAAGGGACAGGGGTGGAACACTGAAGCTTTCTTT.

This rearrangement joins TRBV11-3 to TRBJ2-2; weak D call: TRBD2 (6 bases). Germline-derived CDR1 and CDR2 are SGHNT and YENEEA. V was pared by 4 bases and J by 4 bases, with 10 bases between. The CDR3 has 14 amino acids. The CDR3 DNA reads as TGTGCCAGCAGCTCGCCGCGGGGCACCGGGGAGCTGTTTTTT. It specifies CASSSPRGTGELFF.

This clone was seen a single time. This chain's CDR3 is CASSLDSLGAGVGAKNIQYF. As DNA, the CDR3 is TGTGCCAGCAGCTTAGACTCCCTGGGAGCAGGAGTCGGCGCCAAAAACATTCAGTACTTC. The gene calls are TRBV11-2 and TRBJ2-4; D possibly corresponds to TRBD2 (5 bases). V shed 0 bases and J shed 1 base, with 22 bases lying between them. Germline V gives CDR1 SGHAT, CDR2 FQNNGV. The CDR3 spans 20 residues.

The chain carries TRBV3-1 (or the pseudogene TRBV3-2) and TRBJ1-4, with 8 bases fitting TRBD1. The length of the CDR3 is 14 residues. The germline V gene encodes CDR1 LGHDT and CDR2 YNNKEL (reference sequence). V lost 6 bases to trimming and J lost 7 bases; unmatched junction nucleotides: 7. CDR3 in amino acids: CASRKQGVIEKLFF. In nucleotides, the CDR3 is TGTGCCAGCAGGAAACAGGGGGTGATTGAAAAACTGTTTTTT.

The CDR3 DNA reads TGTGCCAGCAGCTTGACGGGAAGGAGCAATCAGCCCCAGCATTTT. Protein sequence: CASSLTGRSNQPQHF. The V call is TRBV5-8, the J call TRBJ1-5; D call uncertain. Per germline, CDR1 SGHTS and CDR2 YDEGEE. This CDR3 region has 15 residues. Deletions cut 1 base from V and 1 base from J, with 9 bases between.

The chain couples TRBV7-2 to TRBJ2-7, with 12 positions matching TRBD2. CDR3 length: 17 amino acids. Unmatched junction bases numbered 8, after V lost 3 bases and J lost 2 bases. CDR1 and CDR2 from the germline V gene are SGHTA and FQGNSA. In DNA form, the CDR3 reads TGTGCCAGCAGCTTTACTAGCGGGGGGCCTAAGCCCTACGAGCAGTACTTC. Protein product: CASSFTSGGPKPYEQYF.

This chain connects TRBV7-2 to TRBJ1-5; no clear D gene. Trimming stripped 3 bases from V and 0 bases from J, with 9 bases between. CDR1 and CDR2 (germline): SGHTA, FQGNSA. The CDR3 is 15 residues long. CDR3 residues: CASSFSSGSNQPQHF. The DNA of the CDR3 is TGTGCCAGCAGCTTCTCCTCCGGTAGCAATCAGCCCCAGCATTTT. Drawing the rest from reference TRBV7-2 and TRBJ1-5, the complete variable domain is GAGVSQSPSNKVTEKGKDVELRCDPISGHTALYWYRQSLGQGLEFLIYFQGNSAPDKSGLPSDRFSAERTGGSVSTLTIQRTQQEDSAVYLCASSFSSGSNQPQHFGDGTRLSIL.

This chain joins TRBV25-1 and TRBJ1-6; no firm D call. Trimming took 3 bases from V and 9 from J, leaving 6 bases between them. The CDR3 loop spans 12 amino acids. The germline V gene has CDR1 MGHDK and CDR2 SYGVNS. The CDR3 here is CASSDVGSPLHF. Here the CDR3 DNA reads TGTGCCAGCAGTGACGTCGGTTCACCCCTCCACTTT.

The chain is built from TRBV3-1 (or the pseudogene TRBV3-2) and TRBJ1-3; 8 bases fit TRBD1. The CDR3 contains 16 residues. From germline, CDR1 is LGHDT and CDR2 YNNKEL (reference sequence). The V and J ends lost 3 bases and 0 bases, in that order; junction bases with no gene match: 4. CDR3 protein: CASSQGTGISGNTIYF. The CDR3 region has the DNA TGTGCCAGCAGCCAGGGGACAGGCATCTCTGGAAACACCATATATTTT.

V usage is TRBV23-1 and J usage is TRBJ1-6; tentative D call: TRBD1 (5 bases). TRBV23-1 counts as an open reading frame of uncertain function. The CDR3 spans 14 residues. The V gene lost 11 bases and the J gene lost 1 base, with 12 bases spanning the gap. The CDR3 loop is CAPHGGSYNSPLHF. CDR3 nucleotides: TGCGCCCCACACGGGGGTTCCTATAATTCACCCCTCCACTTT.

The chain has TRBV3-1 (or the pseudogene TRBV3-2) and TRBJ1-2; no clear D. Germline V CDR1 and CDR2: LGHDT, YNNKEL (reference sequence). The V gene lost 8 bases and the J gene lost 3 bases, with 13 bases spanning the gap. CDR3 length: 13 residues. CDR3 sequence: CASALRGDYGYTF. The CDR3, as DNA: TGTGCCAGCGCGCTTCGGGGAGACTATGGCTACACCTTC.

This clone appeared a few times. At one end the junction does not follow the germline gene, possibly because of a read error. The chain carries TRBV5-6 and TRBJ2-7; 7 bases match TRBD1. Germline V CDR1 and CDR2: SGHDT, YYEEEE. The CDR3 spans 15 residues. The CDR3 region is CASSGGSRQGAKRDF. Here the CDR3 DNA reads TGTGCCAGCAGCGGTGGGTCCCGACAGGGCGCGAAGAGGGACTTC.

The rearrangement links TRBV5-1 to TRBJ2-3, with a tentative D call TRBD1 (5 bases). Trimming left V 5 bases short and J 7 bases short, with 17 bases between. Per germline, CDR1 SGHRS and CDR2 YFSETQ. The CDR3 has 14 amino acids. The CDR3 DNA reads as TGCGCCAGCAGTCTCCAGCAGGGAAGAAATACGCAGTATTTT. This translates into CASSLQQGRNTQYF.